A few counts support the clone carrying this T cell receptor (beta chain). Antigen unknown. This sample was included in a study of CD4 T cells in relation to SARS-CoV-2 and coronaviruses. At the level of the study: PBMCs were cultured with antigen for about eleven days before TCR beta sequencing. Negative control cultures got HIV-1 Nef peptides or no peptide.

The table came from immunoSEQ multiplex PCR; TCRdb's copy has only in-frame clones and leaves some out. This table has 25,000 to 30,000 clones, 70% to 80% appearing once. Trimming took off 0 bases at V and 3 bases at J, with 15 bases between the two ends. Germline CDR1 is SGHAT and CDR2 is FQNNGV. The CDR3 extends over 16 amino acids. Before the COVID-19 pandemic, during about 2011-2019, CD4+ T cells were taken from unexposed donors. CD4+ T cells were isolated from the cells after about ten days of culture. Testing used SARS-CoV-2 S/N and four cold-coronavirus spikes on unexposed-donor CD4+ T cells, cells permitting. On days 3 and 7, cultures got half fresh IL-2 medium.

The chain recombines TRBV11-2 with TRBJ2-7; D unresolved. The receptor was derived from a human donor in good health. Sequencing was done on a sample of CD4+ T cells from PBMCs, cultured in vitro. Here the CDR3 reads CASSLDGGPLGYEQYF. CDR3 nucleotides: TGTGCCAGCAGCTTAGATGGCGGACCACTCGGCTACGAGCAGTACTTC.